The 27 T cell receptor beta chains below all came from one sample that was sequenced in a study of cytomegalovirus exposure and HLA in healthy donors. PCR was performed using 60 Vbeta and 13 Jbeta primers. Method: immunoSEQ multiplex PCR; TCRdb's copy keeps in-frame clones and lacks some. The sample lists some 91,000 clones; less than 70% were seen once. Source material: PBMCs. These receptors were obtained from a human donor in good health.

The sample holds a few counts of this clone. CDR3 in amino acids: CASRGRLNTEAFF. The CDR3 DNA reads as TGTGCCAGCAGAGGGAGGTTGAACACTGAAGCTTTCTTT. The V call is TRBV2, the J call TRBJ1-1; no clear D gene. This CDR3 region has 13 residues. Germline CDR1 SNHLY, CDR2 FYNNEI. V dropped 6 bases and J dropped 0 bases, with 8 bases sitting between them.

The chain links TRBV27 to TRBJ1-2; TRBD1 aligns across 11 bases. Germline CDR1 and CDR2: MNHEY and SMNVEV (reference sequence). The CDR3 has 17 amino acids. Trimming at V came to 5 bases and at J to 6 bases, leaving 14 bases not matched to a gene. This CDR3 is CASSDRDRGYTMDGYTF. CDR3 DNA sequence: TGTGCCAGCAGTGATAGGGACAGGGGGTACACTATGGATGGCTACACCTTC.

The CDR3 sequence is CASSLSGGSQETQYF. In DNA, the CDR3 is TGCGCCAGCAGCTTGTCTGGCGGGAGCCAAGAGACCCAGTACTTC. The rearrangement joins TRBV5-1 to TRBJ2-5; TRBD2 aligns across 7 bases. The CDR3 runs to 15 residues. The J segment lost 1 base and the V segment lost 1 base, leaving 4 bases of the junction unmatched. Germline V gene sequence: CDR1 SGHRS, CDR2 YFSETQ.

V usage is TRBV30 and J usage is TRBJ1-6, with 8 nucleotides matching TRBD1. The CDR3 extends over 16 amino acids. J was trimmed by 9 bases and V by 2 bases; bases with no gene match: 12. Germline V lookup: CDR1 GTSNPN, CDR2 SVGIG (reference sequence). This chain's CDR3 is CAWSLVGGQGTSPLHF. The CDR3 region has the DNA TGTGCCTGGAGTCTGGTTGGAGGACAGGGAACTTCACCCCTCCACTTT.

The V call is TRBV27, the J call TRBJ2-1; D unclear. Deletions cut 4 bases from V and 6 bases from J, with 10 bases between. The CDR3 runs to 13 residues. The germline V gene has CDR1 MNHEY and CDR2 SMNVEV (reference sequence). As DNA, the CDR3 is TGTGCCAGCAGTTGGTCCGGGTTCAATGAGCAGTTCTTC. Protein sequence: CASSWSGFNEQFF.

This chain joins TRBV19 and TRBJ2-3, with 8 bases aligning to TRBD2. The V segment lost 4 bases and the J segment 2 bases; nucleotides outside the gene matches: 5. The CDR3 is made up of 15 amino acids. The germline V gene has CDR1 LNHDA and CDR2 SQIVND (reference sequence). CDR3 DNA: TGTGCCAGTAGTAGCGGGGGGATACCCACAGATACGCAGTATTTT. This codes for CASSSGGIPTDTQYF. The whole variable domain, filled in from reference TRBV19 and TRBJ2-3, reads DGGITQSPKYLFRKEGQNVTLSCEQNLNHDAMYWYRQDPGQGLRLIYYSQIVNDFQKGDIAEGYSVSREKKESFPLTVTSAQKNPTAFYLCASSSGGIPTDTQYFGPGTRLTVL.

In this sample, this clone turned up a few times. The rearrangement joins TRBV30 to TRBJ1-2; no firm D call. This CDR3 has 14 amino acids. V was shortened by 4 bases and J by 5 bases, with 17 bases between the two germline ends. Germline assignment: CDR1 GTSNPN and CDR2 SVGIG (reference sequence). CDR3 region: CAWKRRGSRYGYTF. The CDR3 coding sequence is TGTGCCTGGAAGAGACGAGGGTCCAGGTATGGCTACACCTTC.

This clone was seen a handful of times. J is TRBJ1-2 and V is TRBV30, with D unresolved. The germline gives CDR1 GTSNPN, CDR2 SVGIG (reference sequence). V was cut by 2 bases and J by 7 bases, with 17 bases left in between. The CDR3 is 14 residues long. The CDR3 is CAWSLPQRIGGYTF. The CDR3 nucleotides are TGTGCCTGGAGTCTCCCTCAGCGGATAGGTGGCTACACCTTC.

This chain joins TRBV27 and TRBJ2-7, with D perhaps matching TRBD1 (6 bases). Germline V lookup: CDR1 MNHEY, CDR2 SMNVEV (reference sequence). This CDR3 spans 18 amino acids. The ends were cut back, 6 bases at V and 4 bases at J, with 28 bases in the middle. The CDR3: CASRQRARQAPWGYEQYF. CDR3 bases: TGTGCCAGCAGACAACGGGCCCGACAGGCCCCTTGGGGATACGAGCAGTACTTC.

This clone was seen more than once but under ten times. Other DNA variants within this sample encode the same CDR3. The chain couples TRBV2 to TRBJ1-2; D not certain. This CDR3 has 13 amino acids. The germline gives CDR1 SNHLY, CDR2 FYNNEI. Trimming took 3 bases from V and 4 from J, leaving 9 bases between them. Here the CDR3 reads CASSDAAAYGYTF. For the CDR3, the DNA is TGTGCCAGCAGTGACGCGGCAGCCTATGGCTACACCTTC.

This chain joins TRBV5-1 and TRBJ1-2; D gene unclear. Between the trimmed V and J ends, which lost 1 base and 6 bases, there was a span of 13 bases. This CDR3 spans 14 amino acids. Germline CDR1 reads SGHRS; CDR2 reads YFSETQ. The CDR3 reads CASSLTGFLNGYTF. The CDR3 coding sequence is TGCGCCAGCAGCTTGACGGGATTCCTAAATGGCTACACCTTC. The whole variable domain, remainder taken from reference TRBV5-1 and TRBJ1-2, is KAGVTQTPRYLIKTRGQQVTLSCSPISGHRSVSWYQQTPGQGLQFLFEYFSETQRNKGNFPGRFSGRQFSNSRSEMNVSTLELGDSALYLCASSLTGFLNGYTFGSGTRLTVV.

This chain links TRBV10-3 with TRBJ2-7, with D perhaps TRBD1 (5 bases). V dropped 5 bases and J dropped 2 bases, with 10 bases sitting between them. The CDR3 is 13 residues long. Germline V gene data show CDR1 as ENHRY and CDR2 as SYGVKD. The CDR3 here is CAISQGFPYEQYF. In DNA form, the CDR3 reads TGTGCCATCAGTCAGGGATTTCCCTACGAGCAGTACTTC.

By sample fraction, this clone is medium-sized. The rearrangement uses TRBV10-3 and TRBJ1-1; 11 bases map to TRBD1. From germline, CDR1 is ENHRY and CDR2 SYGVKD. The trim removed 7 bases at V and 3 bases at J, leaving 1 base unmatched. This CDR3 has 13 amino acids. The CDR3 loop is CAIMGQGDTEAFF. CDR3 in DNA: TGTGCCATCATGGGACAGGGGGACACTGAAGCTTTCTTT.

This sequence joins TRBV4-1 and TRBJ1-6; TRBD1 aligns across 11 bases. Germline CDR1 reads MGHRA; CDR2 reads YSYEKL. V lost 4 bases and J lost 5; bases outside the gene matches: 7. The CDR3 contains 17 residues. Here the CDR3 reads CASSRSGQGANNSPLHF. The CDR3 coding sequence is TGCGCCAGCAGCCGGTCCGGACAGGGGGCGAATAATTCACCCCTCCACTTT.

In DNA form, the CDR3 reads TGCGCCAGCAGCCCCTCTGGAGGGGGCATCGAGCAGTACTTC. Amino acid sequence: CASSPSGGGIEQYF. The chain combines TRBV5-1 with TRBJ2-7, with D maybe TRBD1 (7 bases). The germline gives CDR1 SGHRS, CDR2 YFSETQ. Trimming removed 4 bases from V and 6 bases from J, with 17 bases in between. This CDR3 has 14 residues.

This clone was recorded once. The rearrangement joins TRBV5-1 to TRBJ2-2; 11 bases align to TRBD2. With 5 bases clipped from V and 0 bases from J, the junction kept 3 bases outside the gene matches. CDR3 size: 16 residues. Germline V gives CDR1 SGHRS, CDR2 YFSETQ. CDR3 protein: CASRYSGGANTGELFF. CDR3 in DNA: TGCGCCAGCAGATATAGCGGGGGGGCGAACACCGGGGAGCTGTTTTTT.

The chain uses TRBV19 and TRBJ1-2, with D perhaps TRBD1 (6 bases). The CDR3 runs to 15 residues. V gave up 7 bases and J gave up 7 bases, with 22 bases separating them. Germline lookup yields CDR1 LNHDA and CDR2 SQIVND (reference sequence). CDR3 nucleotide sequence: TGTGCCAGTACCGCAGGGGCGGGCGGAACCATTGGCTACACCTTC. Its translation is CASTAGAGGTIGYTF.

The CDR3, as DNA: TGTGCCAGCAACCGGGACAGGGAGGCCAATCAGCCCCAGCATTTT. The encoded protein is CASNRDREANQPQHF. The chain employs TRBV2 and TRBJ1-5, with 9 positions matching TRBD1. V dropped 7 bases and J dropped 3; count of bases not matched to a gene: 7. This CDR3 has 15 residues. Germline lookup yields CDR1 SNHLY and CDR2 FYNNEI.

The genes are TRBV25-1 and TRBJ1-2; no clear D gene. Germline CDR1 reads MGHDK; CDR2 reads SYGVNS. Trimming shortened V by 2 bases and J by 4 bases, and 11 bases separated the two germline ends. This CDR3 is 14 amino acids long. This CDR3 is CASSEGGRFYGYTF. The DNA for the CDR3 is TGTGCCAGCAGTGAAGGTGGCAGGTTCTATGGCTACACCTTC.

The rearrangement joins TRBV6-4 to TRBJ1-2; 7 bases align to TRBD1. Germline CDR1 and CDR2: MRHNA and SNTAGT. This CDR3 contains 16 residues. Unmatched junction bases numbered 8, after V lost 0 bases and J lost 4 bases. The chain's CDR3 is CASSDSSRGRTYGYTF. The CDR3 DNA sequence: TGTGCCAGCAGTGACTCGAGTAGGGGGCGCACCTATGGCTACACCTTC.

V usage is TRBV7-2 and J usage is TRBJ1-1, with D hard to call. The V end lost 5 bases, the J end lost 3 bases, and 10 bases lay between the germline ends. CDR1 and CDR2 (germline): SGHTA, FQGNSA. CDR3 size: 13 residues. The CDR3 region has the DNA TGTGCCAGCAGCCTTCGACTTTACACTGAAGCTTTCTTT. Translating gives CASSLRLYTEAFF.

This clone occurred a few times. This chain uses TRBV25-1 with TRBJ1-1; D is uncertain. The CDR3 loop spans 13 amino acids. Germline-derived CDR1 and CDR2 are MGHDK and SYGVNS. V was pared by 9 bases and J by 4 bases, with 15 bases between. The CDR3 protein is CASGEPPGTEAFF. The CDR3 DNA follows: TGTGCCAGTGGAGAGCCCCCTGGCACTGAAGCTTTCTTT.

The chain has TRBV7-9 and TRBJ2-6; unclear D gene. CDR3 length: 15 residues. Trimming took 2 bases from V and 0 from J, leaving 5 bases between them. From germline, CDR1 is SEHNR and CDR2 FQNEAQ (reference sequence). The chain's CDR3 is CASSLSSSGANVLTF. DNA for the CDR3: TGTGCCAGCAGCTTATCTAGCTCTGGGGCCAACGTCCTGACTTTC.

The chain joins TRBV30 to TRBJ1-2; D is undetermined. The CDR3 loop spans 14 amino acids. Germline V gene lookup returns CDR1 GTSNPN and CDR2 SVGIG (reference sequence). V was cut by 2 bases and J by 4 bases, with 14 bases left in between. Here the CDR3 reads CAWSMNRRSYGYTF. DNA of the CDR3: TGTGCCTGGAGTATGAACAGAAGATCCTATGGCTACACCTTC.

The chain carries TRBV5-1 and TRBJ2-2; 7 positions agree with TRBD1. The CDR3 totals 16 residues. J was trimmed by 7 bases and V by 4 bases; bases with no gene match: 13. Germline loops: CDR1 SGHRS, CDR2 YFSETQ. CDR3 sequence reads: CASSTTTGYSSGELFF. In DNA, the CDR3 is TGCGCCAGCAGCACTACGACAGGGTACTCCAGCGGGGAGCTGTTTTTT.

V and J are TRBV19 and TRBJ2-1, with 14 bases identical to TRBD2. Per the germline V gene, CDR1 is LNHDA and CDR2 is SQIVND (reference sequence). There are 20 residues in the CDR3. J lost 0 bases, V lost 5 bases, and 12 bases had no gene match. DNA of the CDR3: TGTGCCAGTAGTGGCATATCCGGGACTAGCGGGGGTGCCTCCTACAATGAGCAGTTCTTC. Translated: CASSGISGTSGGASYNEQFF.

Of note for this clone: Other DNA sequences in this sample translate to the same CDR3. The chain recombines TRBV11-3 with TRBJ2-7; D is unclear. The CDR3 is made up of 14 amino acids. The V gene's germline CDR1 is SGHNT and CDR2 YENEEA. V was clipped by 2 bases and J by 2 bases, with 10 bases between them. DNA for the CDR3: TGTGCCAGCAGCTTACAGTCCCCCGCCTACGAGCAGTACTTC. Its translation: CASSLQSPAYEQYF.